This TCR beta chain came from a study of OX40 agonist ivuxolimab in advanced cancers. Regarding the study in general: The costimulatory receptor OX40 (CD134) was targeted by ivuxolimab, a fully human IgG2 agonistic monoclonal antibody. Intravenous ivuxolimab was administered to patients every 2 weeks at six dose levels: 0.01, 0.1, 0.3, 1.5, 3 and 10 mg/kg. Of the roughly 51 dose-escalation patients, hepatocellular carcinoma was present in approximately 20, melanoma in around 15, renal cell carcinoma in 9 and head and neck cancer in 9. In the dose-escalation cohort, more than 75% of patients were male, and the mean age was about 55 years, with a range of roughly 20 to 79. Patients were allowed to have had prior anti-PD-1, anti-PD-L1 or anti-CTLA-4 therapy, and roughly 40% of the dose-escalation patients had previously received checkpoint inhibitors. Partial responses occurred in three dose-escalation patients, of whom one had hepatocellular carcinoma and two had cutaneous melanoma. The purpose of peripheral TCRbeta sequencing was to test whether ivuxolimab changed TCR sequence diversity and led to clonal T-cell expansion. The monotherapy dose-escalation portion (N of about 52 patients) of the phase I ivuxolimab trial is reported in the paper.

In regard to this clone: Its antigen remains undetermined. No qualities accompany the bases; no much larger clone lies one base away.

Genomic DNA was extracted from sorted cells for sequencing of the TCRbeta CDR3 region. The immunoSEQ Assay was used for sequencing of TCRbeta CDR3 regions. TCRdb provides this immuneACCESS table in a form limited to in-frame rearrangements. Some clones are lacking; in checked studies, under half of them reflect an unresolved V gene, and why the rest are absent is not known. This sample lists around 100,000 clones; 85% to 95% were detected once. About 0.3% of the sample comes from the top ten. Patients with a history of autoimmune disease or receiving systemic immunosuppression were excluded from the trial. In every dose cohort, peripheral blood was drawn for TCR sequencing at baseline, cycle 4 day 1, and cycle 7 day 1. The samples were drawn from a first-in-human, open-label, multicenter phase I dose-escalation trial of ivuxolimab. The trial enrolled adults with locally advanced or metastatic head and neck squamous cell, hepatocellular, melanoma or renal cell carcinoma. CD4+ and CD8+ T cells were sorted separately from peripheral blood before TCR sequencing.

General conclusions and limits of the study: On average, CD8+ T cells showed more expanded clones than CD4+ T cells after ivuxolimab. In the 0.1-3.0 mg/kg groups, partial responders were among the patients with the lowest normalized peripheral clonal expansion, particularly in CD8+ T cells. Low levels of normalized T-cell clonal expansion were also seen in some patients who did not respond. Antigen specificity was not determined for the clonally expanded peripheral T cells. At doses of 0.1 to 3.0 mg/kg, clonal expansion of both CD4+ and CD8+ T cells in blood was seen between baseline and week 6.

The CDR3, cysteine through phenylalanine, is 14 amino acids long. Only the CDR3 DNA is retained, 42 bases long and in frame from the first base. The germline V gene yields ENHRY for CDR1 and SYGVKD for CDR2. V is pared back by 2 bases and J by 9 bases, with 16 bases lying between the germline termini. Recombination linked TRBV10-3 to TRBJ1-2, and perhaps TRBD1 as D gene, on 5 matching bases. The sequencing here drew on CD4+ or CD8+ T cells sorted from blood, taken in a trial of the OX40 agonist ivuxolimab. This receptor was identified in an adult with an advanced solid tumor such as melanoma, head and neck, liver or kidney cancer. The sequenced DNA: TGTGCCATCAGTGAGCATCAGGGTAGTGAGCGCTACACCTTC. Translated, this gives CAISEHQGSERYTF.